This TCR beta chain was identified in a study of blood T cell repertoires in COVID-19. Study-wide background: T cells, B-cell-depleted T cells, or PBMCs provided the cDNA or gDNA that served as material.

Clones were sequenced by immunoSEQ multiplex PCR, and TCRdb holds only the in-frame ones, with some missing. The sample includes under 200,000 clones, around 85% of them seen just once. This CDR3 is 15 amino acids long. Per the germline V gene, CDR1 is SGHNT and CDR2 is YYREEE (reference sequence). V lost 4 bases and J 0 bases, leaving 13 bases between the germline ends. Sequences were obtained from PBMCs or T cells enriched from blood (not recorded which). The chain recombines TRBV5-4 with TRBJ1-1, with D unclear. This TCR was recovered from a woman in her thirties or forties with acute COVID-19. The CDR3 is CASSLAGSLNTEAFF. DNA of the CDR3: TGTGCCAGCAGCCTTGCGGGCAGTTTGAACACTGAAGCTTTCTTT.